A selection of T cell receptor beta chains follows, all from one sample in a study of breast tumors, draining lymph nodes, adjacent tissues. TCRdb ran MiXCR on the multiplex PCR reads and lists one entry per CDR3 protein. The table has 120,000 to 150,000 distinct CDR3 sequences, over 25% seen once. Sequenced material: axillary lymph node tissue. The receptors derive from a female donor with breast cancer. Some clones in this sample may be carry-over from other donors' samples. Each CDR3 is given with its conserved first and last residue. D genes are given only for firm matches.

d_call v_call cdr3_aa
TRBD1 TRBV29-1 CSGGTGGRNEQFF
TRBD2 TRBV7-3 CASSQTGGSDTQYF
TRBD1 TRBV10-3 CAIRGQGAGEQYF
TRBD1 TRBV5-1 CASSSKQGASGYTF
- TRBV5-1 CASRRAGLNSPLHF
- TRBV7-6 CASSSSIGTETQYF
- TRBV6-5 CASSHRQGLEKLFF
TRBD2 TRBV7-9 CASSSGLAAYNEQFF
TRBD1 TRBV7-2 CASSLTGAAGELFF
- TRBV7-8 CASSSTGNTQYF
TRBD2 TRBV5-4 CASSSPGSGVSNEQFF
TRBD1 TRBV29-1 CSARTTGGTDTQYF
- TRBV2 CASSEAGVNTIYF
- TRBV2 CASSGTQETQHF
- TRBV29-1 CSVEGMAMRGRNEQFF
- TRBV25-1 CASSAQGTTYNEKLFF
TRBD2 TRBV5-1 CASSLGLAELWHF
- TRBV6-6 CASSHGFSADYGYTF
- TRBV19 CASRQGGPKNIQYF
TRBD1 TRBV10-3 CAISGTGTDNSPLHF
TRBD2 TRBV7-9 CASSWGGGANTGELFF
TRBD1 TRBV29-1 CSVHTSGTGPSTEAFF
- TRBV7-2 CASSPRGGGETQYF
- TRBV6-1 CASRATAPGETQYF
- TRBV6-5 CASTLTAFSGELFF
- TRBV2 CASRGGGNSPLHF
- TRBV20-1 CSAHHDGGSAQYF
- TRBV28 CASSSSAGGNYGYTF
- TRBV29-1 CSVEEGQGNYGCTF
TRBD2 TRBV6-2/TRBV6-3 CASSFTGLARETQYF
TRBD1 TRBV19 CATRPGTGMKGANVLTF
- TRBV11-2 CASSDSWVAAPRGYTF
TRBD2 TRBV27 CASSYQDGGNEQFF
- TRBV6-1 CASSRGGKLFF
TRBD2 TRBV19 CASTERGAGLVNEQFF
- TRBV20-1 CSAEGRSNQPQHF
TRBD1 TRBV19 CASSMGQGLWGYTF
- TRBV20-1 CSARPKIRRETQYF
- TRBV20-1 CSARPPGSSPEQYF
- TRBV20-1 CSARRGGALGQPQHF
TRBD1 TRBV19 CASSGDREANQPQHF
- TRBV2 CASSEMGSGNTIYF
- TRBV20-1 CSARVGGDNEKLFF
TRBD1 TRBV29-1 CSGTGTGGGETQYF
- TRBV7-3 CASTAKGHTYTQYF
- TRBV5-8 CASSLGGYRTAGNTIYF
- TRBV7-8 CASSFARDSGNTIYF
- TRBV7-9 CASSQGVAAQKGGSNQPQHF
TRBD1 TRBV7-2 CASSLPPPGTDNGRFF
- TRBV27 CASSLYSQVGGKLFF
- TRBV24-1 CATSDHDRGNTIYF
- TRBV7-2 CASSLRQDLPLHF
- TRBV30 CAWSVDPPNSPLHF
- TRBV18 CASSPQLISRDMSTEAFF
TRBD1 TRBV12-3/TRBV12-4 CASAQGARIYTGELFF
TRBD1 TRBV9 CASSPTQGVGLLREQYF
- TRBV6-5 CASATTAYGYTF
- TRBV5-5 CASSLGQAYSPLHF